The 25 T cell receptor beta chains listed next were all sequenced from one sample in a study of blood T cell repertoires in COVID-19. Only in-frame clones appear in the TCRdb table, and some are missing; sequencing was by immunoSEQ multiplex PCR. The data hold about 240,000 clones, with roughly 86% observed a single time. The sequencing input was PBMCs or T cells enriched from blood (not recorded which). These receptors all stem from a woman aged 40 to 50 with acute COVID-19.

This chain connects TRBV9 to TRBJ2-1; TRBD2 matches 11 bases. This CDR3 has 15 residues. Germline CDR1 SGDLS, CDR2 YYNGEE. Trimming removed 4 bases from V and 8 bases from J; junction bases left unmatched: 8. CDR3 sequence (DNA): TGTGCCAGCAGCACAACTAGCGGGAGCTCGGATGAGCAGTTCTTC. It specifies CASSTTSGSSDEQFF.

The chain couples TRBV9 to TRBJ2-5, with D perhaps matching TRBD1 (5 bases). This CDR3 has 14 amino acids. Germline V gives CDR1 SGDLS, CDR2 YYNGEE. V shed 3 bases and J shed 5 bases, with 14 bases lying between them. The CDR3 spells CASSGQGVEETQYF. In DNA form, the CDR3 reads TGTGCCAGCAGCGGCCAGGGTGTCGAGGAGACCCAGTACTTC.

The genes are TRBV4-2 and TRBJ2-6, with unresolved D. The CDR3 is 17 residues long. CDR1 and CDR2 from the germline V gene are LGHNA and YNFKEQ. Trimming cost V 3 bases and J 3 bases, with 15 bases left between them. The CDR3: CASSHVVSESGANVLTF. CDR3 nucleotides: TGTGCCAGCAGCCATGTAGTGAGTGAGAGTGGGGCCAACGTCCTGACTTTC.

V is TRBV9 and J is TRBJ1-3; tentative D call: TRBD1 (5 bases). The CDR3 consists of 15 residues. Germline CDR1 reads SGDLS; CDR2 reads YYNGEE. V shed 7 bases and J shed 0 bases, with 14 bases lying between them. The chain's CDR3 is CASQGDVVSGNTIYF. The CDR3 DNA sequence: TGTGCCAGCCAGGGTGATGTCGTCTCTGGAAACACCATATATTTT.

This clone was counted once. For the CDR3, the DNA is TGTGCCAGCAGCCAAGGGACTAGCAGAGACTACGAGCAGTACTTC. It yields the protein CASSQGTSRDYEQYF. The chain recombines TRBV4-2 with TRBJ2-7, with 8 bases that match TRBD2. Germline-derived CDR1 and CDR2 are LGHNA and YNFKEQ. V lost 1 base to trimming and J lost 3 bases; unmatched junction nucleotides: 5. The CDR3 spans 15 residues.

The chain is built from TRBV19 and TRBJ1-2; 8 bases line up with TRBD1. The CDR3 has 15 residues. Germline-derived CDR1 and CDR2 are LNHDA and SQIVND (reference sequence). V gave up 5 bases and J gave up 8 bases; unmatched junction bases: 13. CDR3 in DNA: TGTGCCAGTAGTTCTGGCAGGGGGCGTCAAGAAGGCTACACCTTC. Residues: CASSSGRGRQEGYTF. The full variable domain, rest sourced from reference TRBV19 and TRBJ1-2, is DGGITQSPKYLFRKEGQNVTLSCEQNLNHDAMYWYRQDPGQGLRLIYYSQIVNDFQKGDIAEGYSVSREKKESFPLTVTSAQKNPTAFYLCASSSGRGRQEGYTFGSGTRLTVV.

The chain uses TRBV20-1 and TRBJ1-1; possible D gene TRBD1, 5 bases. CDR3 length equals 13 residues. V lost 3 bases and J lost 2, with 10 bases in between. Germline CDR1 and CDR2: DFQATT and SNEGSKA (reference sequence). CDR3 sequence (DNA): TGCAGTGCTAGTTTACAGGCAAACACTGAAGCTTTCTTT. Protein sequence: CSASLQANTEAFF.

The chain employs TRBV11-3 and TRBJ2-5; TRBD2 is a possible D gene (6 bases). The CDR3 sequence is 18 residues long. Trimming removed 1 base at V and 3 bases at J, with 21 bases between. In germline, CDR1 is SGHNT, CDR2 YENEEA. The CDR3 DNA sequence: TGTGCCAGCAGCTTAGCGTGGGGTCGGGGGTTGATAGAAGAGACCCAGTACTTC. Protein: CASSLAWGRGLIEETQYF.

This rearrangement joins TRBV27 to TRBJ2-7; TRBD2 might be the D (5 bases). The CDR3 sequence is 14 residues long. Trimming removed 2 bases at V and 5 bases at J, with 13 bases between. Germline CDR1 and CDR2: MNHEY and SMNVEV (reference sequence). CDR3 protein: CASSLALAGHEQYF. The CDR3 coding sequence is TGTGCCAGCAGTTTAGCGCTAGCTGGGCACGAGCAGTACTTC.

V is TRBV13 and J is TRBJ1-4; D call uncertain. The CDR3 loop spans 14 amino acids. The V gene's germline CDR1 is PRHDT and CDR2 FYEKMQ (reference sequence). Trimming removed 3 bases from V and 0 bases from J, with 5 bases in between. This chain's CDR3 is CASSFHSTNEKLFF. DNA of the CDR3: TGTGCCAGCAGCTTTCACTCAACTAATGAAAAACTGTTTTTT. Filled out from reference TRBV13 and TRBJ1-4, the complete variable domain reads AAGVIQSPRHLIKEKRETATLKCYPIPRHDTVYWYQQGPGQDPQFLISFYEKMQSDKGSIPDRFSAQQFSDYHSELNMSSLELGDSALYFCASSFHSTNEKLFFGSGTQLSVL.

This rearrangement joins TRBV5-5 to TRBJ2-3; no clear D. Trimming took 3 bases from V and 3 from J, leaving 8 bases between them. Per the germline V gene, CDR1 is SGHKS and CDR2 is YYEKEE (reference sequence). The CDR3 extends over 13 amino acids. The CDR3, as DNA: TGTGCCAGCAGCTCGTCTCCGACAGATACGCAGTATTTT. Its protein is CASSSSPTDTQYF.

This chain connects TRBV19 to TRBJ2-1; 10 nucleotides agree with TRBD2. CDR1 LNHDA and CDR2 SQIVND come from the germline V gene (reference sequence). The V and J ends lost 3 bases and 0 bases, in that order; junction bases with no gene match: 8. This CDR3 has 18 residues. For the CDR3, the DNA is TGTGCCAGTAGTATCGGTTTAGCGGGAGGCTTCTCCTACAATGAGCAGTTCTTC. Encoded protein: CASSIGLAGGFSYNEQFF.

The chain uses TRBV24-1 and TRBJ1-1, with 8 bases that match TRBD1. V was pared by 7 bases and J by 4 bases, with 4 bases of the junction left unmatched. The germline V gene has CDR1 KGHDR and CDR2 SFDVKD. The CDR3 totals 13 residues. The CDR3 DNA is TGTGCCACCAGGGACAGGGAGTCCACTGAAGCTTTCTTT. Residues: CATRDRESTEAFF.

The rearrangement uses TRBV12-5 and TRBJ2-1, with TRBD2 identical over 11 bases. Trimming took 6 bases from V and 4 from J; bases not matched to a gene: 5. The CDR3 is 15 amino acids. Germline CDR1 reads LGHNT; CDR2 reads FRNRAP. CDR3 amino acids: CASGKGLAAYNEQFF. As DNA, the CDR3 is TGTGCTAGTGGGAAGGGACTAGCGGCTTACAATGAGCAGTTCTTC.

This chain uses TRBV24-1 with TRBJ2-3, with D possibly being TRBD1 (6 bases). The CDR3 consists of 13 residues. The V and J ends lost 10 bases and 2 bases respectively, with 12 bases between them. Germline lookup yields CDR1 KGHDR and CDR2 SFDVKD. In DNA, the CDR3 is TGTGCCACTTTTGACAGGCACACAGATACGCAGTATTTT. It yields the protein CATFDRHTDTQYF.

This clone was detected a few times. The chain is built from TRBV6-5 and TRBJ2-7; 9 bases align to TRBD2. The junction had 5 bases not matched to a gene; V was cut back by 6 bases and J by 2 bases. This CDR3 is built from 14 residues. Germline-derived CDR1 and CDR2 are MNHEY and SVGAGI. DNA of the CDR3: TGTGCCAGCAGCAGGACTAGCGACCCCTACGAGCAGTACTTC. Translating it yields CASSRTSDPYEQYF.

The rearrangement uses TRBV27 and TRBJ2-7; 9 bases are a match to TRBD1. CDR3 length equals 14 residues. The germline V gene has CDR1 MNHEY and CDR2 SMNVEV (reference sequence). The V and J ends lost 6 bases and 3 bases, in that order; junction bases with no gene match: 6. The CDR3 nucleotides are TGTGCCAGCAGACCGGGACAGGGACACTACGAGCAGTACTTC. Its protein product is CASRPGQGHYEQYF.

CDR3 DNA sequence: TGTGCCACCAGTGATTCGAGACAGGTATACACAGATACGCAGTATTTT. This gives the protein CATSDSRQVYTDTQYF. V is TRBV24-1 and J is TRBJ2-3; TRBD1 is a possible D gene (6 bases). Deletions cut 2 bases from V and 2 bases from J, with 13 bases between. The CDR3 spans 16 residues. Germline loops: CDR1 KGHDR, CDR2 SFDVKD.

This clone came up once. The chain has TRBV4-1 and TRBJ2-1; 7 bases agree with TRBD2. The CDR3 covers 15 residues. V shed 5 bases, J shed 4 bases, and the junction held 8 bases outside the gene matches. The germline V gene has CDR1 MGHRA and CDR2 YSYEKL. CDR3 in DNA: TGCGCCAGCAGCATATTCGCTAGCGGATACAATGAGCAGTTCTTC. Its protein product is CASSIFASGYNEQFF.

V and J are TRBV5-1 and TRBJ1-3; the D gene is possibly TRBD1 (6 bases). The germline V and J ends were trimmed by 4 bases and 1 base, with 9 bases remaining between them. Germline assignment: CDR1 SGHRS and CDR2 YFSETQ. The CDR3 length is 14 residues. CDR3 DNA sequence: TGCGCCAGCAGCGGAACAGGGTCTGGAAACACCATATATTTT. Translating it yields CASSGTGSGNTIYF.

The genes are TRBV4-2 and TRBJ2-7; D possibly corresponds to TRBD1 (6 bases). CDR1 and CDR2 from the germline V gene are LGHNA and YNFKEQ. There are 13 residues in the CDR3. V was trimmed by 1 base and J by 12 bases, leaving 16 bases between them. CDR3 sequence: CASSQGTAAPRYF. The CDR3 bases are TGTGCCAGCAGCCAAGGGACAGCTGCGCCTCGGTACTTC.

This chain uses TRBV12-5 with TRBJ1-4, with no clear D. From germline, CDR1 is LGHNT and CDR2 FRNRAP. The germline V and J ends were trimmed by 5 bases and 0 bases, with 7 bases remaining between them. This CDR3 has 14 amino acids. The CDR3 nucleotides are TGTGCTAGTGGTACATACCCAACTAATGAAAAACTGTTTTTT. Amino acid sequence: CASGTYPTNEKLFF.

The chain uses TRBV7-9 and TRBJ1-2; D uncertain. Trimming shortened V by 5 bases and J by 4 bases, and 17 bases separated the two germline ends. The CDR3 runs to 15 residues. Per the germline V gene, CDR1 is SEHNR and CDR2 is FQNEAQ (reference sequence). The CDR3 here is CASSVHRVSVYGYTF. The CDR3 coding sequence is TGTGCCAGCAGCGTACACCGGGTTTCGGTCTATGGCTACACCTTC.

This CDR3 reads CASSPGLAGVPSTDTQYF. CDR3 sequence (DNA): TGCGCCAGCAGCCCCGGACTAGCGGGAGTACCTAGCACAGATACGCAGTATTTT. The gene calls are TRBV5-1 and TRBJ2-3; 13 bases are a match to TRBD2. Germline CDR1 and CDR2: SGHRS and YFSETQ. Trimming took 4 bases from V and 0 from J; bases not matched to a gene: 8. The CDR3 has 18 residues.

This clone has only a few counts. The chain employs TRBV29-1 and TRBJ1-2; tentative D call: TRBD1 (5 bases). Germline values: CDR1 SQVTM, CDR2 ANQGSEA. Trimming removed 4 bases from V and 6 bases from J, with 12 bases in between. The CDR3 loop spans 12 amino acids. CDR3 region: CSVVTGVDGYTF. In DNA, the CDR3 is TGCAGCGTTGTTACGGGGGTCGATGGCTACACCTTC.